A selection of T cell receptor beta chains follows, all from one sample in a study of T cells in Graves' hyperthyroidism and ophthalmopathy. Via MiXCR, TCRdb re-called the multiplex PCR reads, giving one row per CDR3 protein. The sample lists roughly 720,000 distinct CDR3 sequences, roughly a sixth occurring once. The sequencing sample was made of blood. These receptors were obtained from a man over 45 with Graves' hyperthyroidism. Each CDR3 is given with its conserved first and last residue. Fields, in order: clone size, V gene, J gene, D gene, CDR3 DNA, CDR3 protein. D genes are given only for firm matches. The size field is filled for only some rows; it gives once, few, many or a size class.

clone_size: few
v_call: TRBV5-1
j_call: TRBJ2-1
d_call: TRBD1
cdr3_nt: TGCGCCAGCAGCGTAGGAGGACAGGGAAGTTATGGGCAGTTCTTC
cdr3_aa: CASSVGGQGSYGQFF

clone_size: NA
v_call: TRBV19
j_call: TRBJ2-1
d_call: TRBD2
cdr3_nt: TGTGCCAGTAGTATGGAGGCTAGCGGGAGTCGTCGGGGTATGAATGAGCAGTTCTTC
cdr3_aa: CASSMEASGSRRGMNEQFF

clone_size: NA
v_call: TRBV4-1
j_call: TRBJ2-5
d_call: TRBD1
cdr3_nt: TGCGCCAGCAGCCAAGAGCGCGAGACAGGGGAAGAGACCCAGTACTTC
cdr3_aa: CASSQERETGEETQYF

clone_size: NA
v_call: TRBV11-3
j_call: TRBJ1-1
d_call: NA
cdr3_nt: TGTGCCAGCAGCTTAGTACCCACGGATAGGGCTTTCTTT
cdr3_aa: CASSLVPTDRAFF

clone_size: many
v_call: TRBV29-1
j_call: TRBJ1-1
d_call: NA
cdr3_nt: TGCAGCGTTGCTGGGCTCGGAGACACTGAAGCTTTCTTT
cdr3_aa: CSVAGLGDTEAFF

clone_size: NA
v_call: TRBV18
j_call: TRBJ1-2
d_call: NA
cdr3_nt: TGTGCCAGCTCACCGGGAAACCTAAACTATGGCTACACCTTC
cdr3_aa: CASSPGNLNYGYTF

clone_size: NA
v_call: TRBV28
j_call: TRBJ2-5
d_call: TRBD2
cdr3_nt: TGTGCCGGCATGCCCCTAGCGGGAGTCGTGTGGGACTTC
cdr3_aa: CAGMPLAGVVWDF

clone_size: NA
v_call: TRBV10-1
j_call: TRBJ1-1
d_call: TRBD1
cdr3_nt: TGCGCCAGCAGTGGCACCGGGACAGGGGGCTTCCATGGAACTGAAGCTTTCTTT
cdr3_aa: CASSGTGTGGFHGTEAFF

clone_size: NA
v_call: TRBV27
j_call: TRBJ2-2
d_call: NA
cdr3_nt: TGTGCCAGCAGTCCTATCGAAATGAACACCGGGGAGCTGTTTTTT
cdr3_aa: CASSPIEMNTGELFF

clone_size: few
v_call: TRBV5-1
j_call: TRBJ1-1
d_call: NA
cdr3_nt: TGCGCCAGCAGCTTGGAGCAGGGGATAACTGAAGCTTTCTTT
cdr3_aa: CASSLEQGITEAFF

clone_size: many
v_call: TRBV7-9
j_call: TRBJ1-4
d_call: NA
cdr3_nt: TGTGCCAGCAGCCTAGCGGCCCTACCAGGGGAAAAACTGTTTTTT
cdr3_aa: CASSLAALPGEKLFF

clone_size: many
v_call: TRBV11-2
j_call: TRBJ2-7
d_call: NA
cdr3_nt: TGTGCCAGCAGCTTAGGACAGGGGAGGGACGAGCAGTACTTC
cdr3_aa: CASSLGQGRDEQYF

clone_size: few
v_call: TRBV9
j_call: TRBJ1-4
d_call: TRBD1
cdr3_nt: TGTGCCAGCAGCCCGGCCGGGACAGCCTTTGAAAAACTGTTTTTT
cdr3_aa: CASSPAGTAFEKLFF

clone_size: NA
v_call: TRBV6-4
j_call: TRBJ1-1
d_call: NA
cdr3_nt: TGTGCCAGCAGCCGCAGCCCATTCGGACCTGAAGCTTTCTTT
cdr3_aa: CASSRSPFGPEAFF

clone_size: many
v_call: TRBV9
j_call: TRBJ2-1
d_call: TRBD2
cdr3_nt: TGTGCCAGCAGCGAGGGCCCCGGTAGCGGGAACTACAATGAGCAGTTCTTC
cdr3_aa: CASSEGPGSGNYNEQFF

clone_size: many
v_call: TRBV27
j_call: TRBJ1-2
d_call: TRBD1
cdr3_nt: TGTGCCAGCAGTTTATCGGGCAGGGGGCGCGTATATGGCTACACCTTC
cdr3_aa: CASSLSGRGRVYGYTF

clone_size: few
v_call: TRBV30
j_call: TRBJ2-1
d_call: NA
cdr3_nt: TGTGCCTGGAGTACCGGGTGGAGGGGTGGCAATGAGCAGTTCTTC
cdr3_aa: CAWSTGWRGGNEQFF

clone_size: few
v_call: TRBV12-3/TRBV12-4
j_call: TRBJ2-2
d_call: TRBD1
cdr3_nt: TGTGCCAGCAGAACTTACAGGGGGAGTAGCACCGGGGAGCTGTTTTTT
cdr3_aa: CASRTYRGSSTGELFF

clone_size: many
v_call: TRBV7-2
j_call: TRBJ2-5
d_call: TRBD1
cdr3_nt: TGTGCCAGCAGCACGTCCGGGACAGGGTATGAGACCCAGTACTTC
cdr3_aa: CASSTSGTGYETQYF

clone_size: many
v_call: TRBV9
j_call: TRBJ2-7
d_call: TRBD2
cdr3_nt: TGTGCCAGCAGCGTTGCACCGGGACTAGCGGGAGTGGAGCAGTACTTC
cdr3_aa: CASSVAPGLAGVEQYF

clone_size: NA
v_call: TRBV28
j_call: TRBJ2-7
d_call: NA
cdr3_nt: TGTGCCAGCAGTTTTCCATTTACAGAGAAACCCTACGAGCAGTACTTC
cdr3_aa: CASSFPFTEKPYEQYF

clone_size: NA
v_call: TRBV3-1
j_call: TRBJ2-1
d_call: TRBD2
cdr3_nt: TGTGCCAGCAGCCCCCGACTAGCGGGAGAAGGTAATGAGCAGTTCTTC
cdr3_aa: CASSPRLAGEGNEQFF

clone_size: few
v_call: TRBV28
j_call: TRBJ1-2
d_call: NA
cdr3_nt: TGTGCCACCCGGACCCCAGGGTTTCATGGCTACACCTTC
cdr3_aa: CATRTPGFHGYTF

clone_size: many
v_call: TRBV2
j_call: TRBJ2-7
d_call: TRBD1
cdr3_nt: TGTGCCAGCAGTACAGGGGTAGGGGAGCAGTACTTC
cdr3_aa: CASSTGVGEQYF

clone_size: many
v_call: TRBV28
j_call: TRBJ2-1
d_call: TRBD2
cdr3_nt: TGTGCCAGCAGTTTAACGGGAGGTGAGCAGTTCTTC
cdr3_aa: CASSLTGGEQFF

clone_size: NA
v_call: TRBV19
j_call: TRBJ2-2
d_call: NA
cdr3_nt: TGTGCCAGTAGCAATCGACAGGTAGTGGGGGAGCTGTTTTTT
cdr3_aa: CASSNRQVVGELFF

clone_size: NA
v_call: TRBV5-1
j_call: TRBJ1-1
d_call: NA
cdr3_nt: TGCGCCAGCAGCTTTTGGGTTTCCACTGAAGCTTTCTTT
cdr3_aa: CASSFWVSTEAFF

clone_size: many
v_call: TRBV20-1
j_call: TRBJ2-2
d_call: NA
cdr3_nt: TGCAGTGTTCATTCGGACGGGAGCGGGGAGCTGTTTTTT
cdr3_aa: CSVHSDGSGELFF

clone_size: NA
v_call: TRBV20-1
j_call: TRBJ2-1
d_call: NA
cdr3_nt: TGCAGTGCTAGGGGCTATAGAAGCAGTCCGATCAATGAGCAGTTCTTC
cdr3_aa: CSARGYRSSPINEQFF

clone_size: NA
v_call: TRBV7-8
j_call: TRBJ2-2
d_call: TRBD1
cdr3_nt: TGTGCCAGCAGCATAAGGGGGCAGTTCGCCGGGGAGCTGTTTTTT
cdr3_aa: CASSIRGQFAGELFF

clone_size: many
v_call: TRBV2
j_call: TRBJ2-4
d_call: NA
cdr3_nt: TGTGCCAGCAGGCCTATAGCCAAAAACATTCAGTACTTC
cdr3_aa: CASRPIAKNIQYF

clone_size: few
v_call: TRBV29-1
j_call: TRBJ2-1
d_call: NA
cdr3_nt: TGCAGCGCTCCCGGAACGGTGGACGATGAGCAGTTCTTC
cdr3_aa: CSAPGTVDDEQFF

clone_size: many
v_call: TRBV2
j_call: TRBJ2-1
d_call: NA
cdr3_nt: TGTGCCAGCACCTTGAGACAATCCCCGGATAATGAGCAGTTCTTC
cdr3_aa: CASTLRQSPDNEQFF

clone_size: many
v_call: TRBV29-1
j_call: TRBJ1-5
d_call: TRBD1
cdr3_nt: TGCAGCGTTGAAGGGAGCCCGGGACAGAATCAGCCCCAGCATTTT
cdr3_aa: CSVEGSPGQNQPQHF